The 10 T cell receptor beta chains below come from one sample, sequenced in a study of neoadjuvant anti-PD-1 for oral cavity cancer. TCRdb's table, derived via immunoSEQ multiplex PCR, lists solely in-frame clones and lacks some. In the table there are 14,000 to 15,000 clones, under 40% of which are singletons. The time point is: after neoadjuvant nivolumab, at surgical resection. Sequenced here: tumor tissue, sampled after nivolumab (anti-PD-1) treatment. These TCRs come from a person aged 35-79 years with oral cavity squamous cell carcinoma.

The chain joins TRBV4-2 to TRBJ2-3, with TRBD2 matching over 9 bases. This CDR3 is 16 amino acids long. The V gene's germline CDR1 is LGHNA and CDR2 YNFKEQ. Trimming took 1 base from V and 4 from J; bases not matched to a gene: 6. CDR3 in amino acids: CASSQAGAGGSDTQYF. CDR3 nucleotide sequence: TGTGCCAGCAGCCAAGCTGGAGCGGGGGGTTCAGATACGCAGTATTTT.

This chain links TRBV7-7 with TRBJ1-1; no reliable D call. This CDR3 region has 13 residues. The germline gives CDR1 SSHAT, CDR2 FNYEAQ (reference sequence). The V gene lost 2 bases and the J gene lost 1 base, with 5 bases spanning the gap. CDR3 bases: TGTGCCAGCAGCTTAAGTGGGAACACTGAAGCTTTCTTT. As protein: CASSLSGNTEAFF.

This rearrangement joins TRBV7-2 to TRBJ1-2, with 7 bases matching TRBD1. CDR3 length: 15 amino acids. The germline gives CDR1 SGHTA, CDR2 FQGNSA. The junction had 6 bases not matched to a gene; V was cut back by 4 bases and J by 1 base. CDR3 bases: TGTGCCAGCAGCTCGGGACAGCGAGTTAACTATGGCTACACCTTC. This translates into CASSSGQRVNYGYTF.

The table lists this clone with a few counts. The chain employs TRBV5-4 and TRBJ2-3; TRBD1 aligns across 8 bases. This CDR3 is built from 14 residues. V shed 3 bases and J 6 bases; nucleotides not matched to a gene: 6. CDR1 and CDR2 (germline): SGHNT, YYREEE (reference sequence). The CDR3 spells CASSYGQGRDTQYF. The CDR3 DNA sequence: TGTGCCAGCAGCTATGGACAGGGTCGTGATACGCAGTATTTT.

V and J are TRBV28 and TRBJ2-7; D assignment may be TRBD1 or TRBD2 (5 bases each). Germline V lookup: CDR1 MDHEN, CDR2 SYDVKM. Trimming cost V 1 base and J 2 bases, with 12 bases left between them. The CDR3 loop spans 15 amino acids. CDR3 amino acids: CASSLSSGSTYEQYF. CDR3 DNA sequence: TGTGCCAGCAGTTTATCCTCAGGGAGTACCTACGAGCAGTACTTC.

In regard to this clone: One end of the junction varies from germline; a read error may be responsible. This rearrangement joins TRBV6-1 to TRBJ2-5; D is possibly TRBD2 (7 bases). The CDR3 consists of 18 residues. Looked up from germline, CDR1 is MNHNS and CDR2 is SASEGT. The CDR3 here is CAISERASGGGSGETQYF. Here the CDR3 DNA reads TGTGCCATCAGTGAGAGGGCTTCGGGCGGGGGCTCGGGGGAGACCCAGTACTTC.

This clone occurred a few times. The chain carries TRBV7-3 and TRBJ2-5; 13 nucleotides align to TRBD2. The CDR3 has 16 residues. V gave up 5 bases and J gave up 3 bases; unmatched junction bases: 6. Per the germline V gene, CDR1 is SGHTA and CDR2 is FQGTGA. The CDR3 DNA follows: TGTGCCAGCAGCCCTACTAGCGGGGGGGCAAAAGAGACCCAGTACTTC. It yields the protein CASSPTSGGAKETQYF.

By sample share, this clone is medium-sized (0.01 to 0.1%). The chain recombines TRBV6-1 with TRBJ1-2; weak D call: TRBD1 (6 bases). CDR3 length: 15 amino acids. Trimming pared 3 bases from V and 4 bases from J, leaving 15 bases between. Germline assignment: CDR1 MNHNS and CDR2 SASEGT. The CDR3 DNA is TGTGCCAGCAGTGAGGCCAGGGGCGATACCTATGGCTACACCTTC. The encoded protein is CASSEARGDTYGYTF.

The chain links TRBV15 to TRBJ2-7, with D possibly being TRBD2 (6 bases). Deletions cut 0 bases from V and 13 bases from J, with 16 bases between. The CDR3 totals 13 residues. CDR1 and CDR2 from the germline V gene are LNHNV and YYDKDF (reference sequence). DNA for the CDR3: TGTGCCACCAGCAGAGATTTCGGGGACTCGACCTACTTC. Protein sequence: CATSRDFGDSTYF.

J is TRBJ1-1 and V is TRBV28; TRBD1 aligns across 10 bases. This CDR3 spans 16 amino acids. Germline assignment: CDR1 MDHEN and CDR2 SYDVKM. With V trimmed by 5 bases and J by 1 base, 7 bases remained unmatched. The CDR3 region is CASSPGQGFANTEAFF. Written as DNA, the CDR3 is TGTGCCAGCAGTCCGGGACAGGGGTTCGCGAACACTGAAGCTTTCTTT. The whole variable domain, filled in from reference TRBV28 and TRBJ1-1, reads DVKVTQSSRYLVKRTGEKVFLECVQDMDHENMFWYRQDPGLGLRLIYFSYDVKMKEKGDIPEGYSVSREKKERFSLILESASTNQTSMYLCASSPGQGFANTEAFFGQGTRLTVV.